This T cell receptor beta chain was sequenced during a study of Ad26.COV2.S vaccination and SARS-CoV-2 variants. The method was immunoSEQ multiplex PCR; TCRdb's version includes in-frame clones alone and lacks a portion of them. The sample has 300,000 to 350,000 clones, about 88% seen once. Treatment of the sample: around 19 received Ad26.COV2.S at low or high dose, single or two shots; roughly 5 received placebo; per-sample allocation not given. Samples were taken on day 63 after the first vaccine or placebo injection. The V end lost 8 bases, the J end lost 1 base, and 14 bases lay between the germline ends. This CDR3 contains 15 residues. The germline gives CDR1 KGHSH, CDR2 LQKENI.

The chain couples TRBV18 to TRBJ2-2; D call uncertain. Sample: peripheral blood, taken in a trial of Ad26.COV2.S vaccine versus placebo. This TCR was recovered from a person aged 18-60 years who received the Ad26.COV2.S COVID-19 vaccine or a placebo. DNA of the CDR3: TGTGCCAGCACAGCAGCAATACAGAACACCGGGGAGCTGTTTTTT. Amino acids: CASTAAIQNTGELFF.